The 14 T cell receptor beta chains below all came from one sample that was sequenced in a study of molecular identifiers for immune sequencing clone quantification. TCRdb analysed the PCR reads with MiXCR anew, one entry per CDR3 protein. The sample contains some 10,000 distinct CDR3 sequences, approximately 20% of which appear only once. Sequencing input: naive CD8+ T cells from blood, with Jurkat cell RNA spiked in. The subset is: FACS-sorted CD8+CD4-CCR7+CD45RA+ naive T cells. These receptors were obtained from a human donor in good health. Some libraries in this study had Jurkat cell RNA spiked in.

Comment on this clonotype: A much larger clone lies one base from this, so it may be a read error. V is TRBV11-2 and J is TRBJ2-6; D ambiguous. In germline, CDR1 is SGHAT, CDR2 FQNNGV. Deletions cut 6 bases from V and 7 bases from J, with 16 bases between. The CDR3 covers 15 residues. In DNA, the CDR3 is TGTGCCAGCAGACACCCCGGGCGGCTTGCCAACGTCCTGACTTTC. Translated: CASRHPGRLANVLTF. Supplemented by reference TRBV11-2 and TRBJ2-6, the full variable domain reads EAGVAQSPRYKIIEKRQSVAFWCNPISGHATLYWYQQILGQGPKLLIQFQNNGVVDDSQLPKDRFSAERLKGVDSTLKIQPAKLEDSAVYLCASRHPGRLANVLTFGAGSRLTVL.

This clonotype occurred many times. In DNA form, the CDR3 reads TGTGCCAGCAGCTTGGCTAGCGGCCCCAATGAGCAGTTCTTC. Translating it yields CASSLASGPNEQFF. This chain connects TRBV13 to TRBJ2-1, with 7 bases matching TRBD2. Trimming at V came to 3 bases and at J to 6 bases, leaving 5 bases not matched to a gene. This CDR3 region has 14 residues. The germline CDR1 and CDR2 sequences are PRHDT and FYEKMQ (reference sequence).

This clonotype was counted many times. This chain links TRBV7-8 with TRBJ1-1, with a possible D match to TRBD1 (5 bases). Trimming stripped 4 bases from V and 4 bases from J, with 10 bases between. The CDR3 loop spans 13 amino acids. Looked up from germline, CDR1 is SGHVS and CDR2 is FQNEAQ. The CDR3, as DNA: TGTGCCAGCAGCTCGGGGGTTGGCACTGAAGCTTTCTTT. This gives the protein CASSSGVGTEAFF.

The gene calls are TRBV27 and TRBJ2-1; TRBD2 matches at 8 bases. With V trimmed by 6 bases and J by 7 bases, 11 bases remained unmatched. The CDR3 sequence is 15 residues long. Per germline, CDR1 MNHEY and CDR2 SMNVEV (reference sequence). This chain's CDR3 is CASSSGTRGLNEQFF. The CDR3 DNA sequence: TGTGCCAGCAGCTCCGGGACTAGGGGATTGAATGAGCAGTTCTTC.

This clonotype was seen repeatedly, ten times or more. The rearrangement links TRBV11-3 to TRBJ2-5; TRBD2 agrees at 14 bases. Germline CDR1 is SGHNT and CDR2 is YENEEA. V gave up 4 bases and J gave up 2 bases; unmatched junction bases: 9. CDR3 length equals 18 residues. DNA of the CDR3: TGTGCCAGCAGCTCCCCGACCCGACTAGCGGGAGGGCAAGAGACCCAGTACTTC. Protein: CASSSPTRLAGGQETQYF.

Concerning this clonotype itself: The junction departs from germline at one end; a sequencing error may be responsible. The chain is built from TRBV12-5 and TRBJ2-1; TRBD2 matches at 7 bases. The CDR3 contains 15 residues. Germline V gene sequence: CDR1 LGHNT, CDR2 FRNRAP. The CDR3 DNA is TGTGCTAGTGGTTTTTACCCTAGCGGTGACAATGGGCAGTTCTTC. Amino acids: CASGFYPSGDNGQFF.

This clonotype has more than one count but fewer than ten. This may be a read error, as it is one base from a much larger clone. The chain is built from TRBV29-1 and TRBJ1-1; 9 bases are a match to TRBD1. The CDR3 loop spans 13 amino acids. V was pared by 7 bases and J by 4 bases, with 7 bases of the junction left unmatched. Per the germline V gene, CDR1 is SQVTM and CDR2 is ANQGSEA. DNA for the CDR3: TGCAGCGGGGACAGGGAGGGAGGCACTGAAGCTTTCTTT. This translates into CSGDREGGTEAFF.

This clonotype is deemed medium-sized. The V gene is TRBV6-2 or TRBV6-3, the J gene TRBJ2-7, with no clear D. Trimming took 6 bases from V and 3 from J, leaving 12 bases between them. CDR3 size: 13 residues. The germline V gene has CDR1 MNHEY and CDR2 SVGEGT. The CDR3 DNA reads as TGTGCCAGCAGCCTAGGCTTCGACTACGAGCAGTACTTC. It encodes CASSLGFDYEQYF.

In its sample, this clonotype is medium-sized. The chain links TRBV7-8 to TRBJ2-1; 8 bases align to TRBD2. The CDR3 has 19 residues. Germline V gene sequence: CDR1 SGHVS, CDR2 FQNEAQ. V lost 7 bases and J lost 0; bases outside the gene matches: 17. CDR3 sequence reads: CASNPKMASGPSSYNEQFF. The CDR3, as DNA: TGTGCCAGCAACCCTAAGATGGCTAGCGGGCCGAGCTCCTACAATGAGCAGTTCTTC.

Concerning this clonotype: Possible read error: a much larger clone is one base away. The chain is built from TRBV6-4 and TRBJ2-3, with TRBD2 matching 13 bases. Germline loops: CDR1 MRHNA, CDR2 SNTAGT. CDR3 size: 15 residues. Trimming at V came to 6 bases and at J to 8 bases, leaving 8 bases not matched to a gene. The CDR3 coding sequence is TGTGCCAGCAGCGGACTAGCGGGAGTCGCAGGTACGCAGTATTTT. It is translated as CASSGLAGVAGTQYF.

This clonotype was seen ten or more times. The genes are TRBV29-1 and TRBJ2-5; D might be TRBD2 (6 bases). The V and J ends lost 3 bases and 5 bases respectively, with 19 bases between them. Germline V lookup: CDR1 SQVTM, CDR2 ANQGSEA. This CDR3 has 15 residues. CDR3 DNA: TGCAGCGTTGAGATTAGCGGCAACTGGGGGGAGACCCAGTACTTC. Its protein product is CSVEISGNWGETQYF.

This rearrangement joins TRBV6-2 or TRBV6-3 to TRBJ2-2, with TRBD2 matching over 9 bases. The germline V gene has CDR1 MNHEY and CDR2 SVGEGT. This CDR3 has 14 amino acids. Germline trimming cut 7 bases from V and 6 bases from J; bases unmatched to any gene: 6. CDR3: CASTLSGRAGELFF. The DNA of the CDR3 is TGTGCCAGCACCCTTAGCGGGAGAGCCGGGGAGCTGTTTTTT.

This clonotype showed up just a few times. A single base separates this from a much larger clone, so it may be a read error. The chain carries TRBV21-1 and TRBJ2-4; the D call of TRBD1 is as the table states it, not checked on the DNA. TRBV21-1 is a documented pseudogene. The CDR3 is 13 amino acids. The CDR3 bases are TGTGCCAGCAGCCCACAGGGCAAAAACATTCAGTGCTTC. Translation gives CASSPQGKNIQCF.

This clonotype was recorded many times. The chain links TRBV6-2 or TRBV6-3 to TRBJ2-5; D ambiguous. Germline V lookup: CDR1 MNHEY, CDR2 SVGEGT. V was cut by 8 bases and J by 1 base, with 8 bases left in between. The CDR3 loop spans 12 amino acids. The CDR3 bases are TGTGCCAGCGATGGGTCCCAAGAGACCCAGTACTTC. It translates to CASDGSQETQYF.